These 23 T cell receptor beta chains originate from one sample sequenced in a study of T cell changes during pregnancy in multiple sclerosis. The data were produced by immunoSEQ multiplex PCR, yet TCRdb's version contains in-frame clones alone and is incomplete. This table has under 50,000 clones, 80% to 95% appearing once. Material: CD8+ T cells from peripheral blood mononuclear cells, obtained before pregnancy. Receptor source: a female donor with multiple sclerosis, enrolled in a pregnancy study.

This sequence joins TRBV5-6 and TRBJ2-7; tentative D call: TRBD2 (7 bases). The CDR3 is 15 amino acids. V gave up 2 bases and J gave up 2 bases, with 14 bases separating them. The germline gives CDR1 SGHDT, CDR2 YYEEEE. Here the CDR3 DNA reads TGTGCCAGCAGCTTTGCGGGGGCAGGAGCCTACGAGCAGTACTTC. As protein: CASSFAGAGAYEQYF.

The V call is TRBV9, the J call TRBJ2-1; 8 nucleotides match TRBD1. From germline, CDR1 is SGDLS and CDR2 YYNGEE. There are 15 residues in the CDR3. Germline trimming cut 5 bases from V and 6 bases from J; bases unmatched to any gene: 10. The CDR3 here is CASSHNGQGANEQFF. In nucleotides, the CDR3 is TGTGCCAGCAGTCACAACGGACAGGGAGCCAATGAGCAGTTCTTC.

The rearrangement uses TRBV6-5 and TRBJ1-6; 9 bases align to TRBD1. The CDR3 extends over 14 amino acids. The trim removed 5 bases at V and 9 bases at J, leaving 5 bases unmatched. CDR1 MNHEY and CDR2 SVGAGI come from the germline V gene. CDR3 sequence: CASSEGTGSSPLHF. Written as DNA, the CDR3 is TGTGCCAGCAGTGAGGGGACAGGGAGTTCACCCCTCCACTTT.

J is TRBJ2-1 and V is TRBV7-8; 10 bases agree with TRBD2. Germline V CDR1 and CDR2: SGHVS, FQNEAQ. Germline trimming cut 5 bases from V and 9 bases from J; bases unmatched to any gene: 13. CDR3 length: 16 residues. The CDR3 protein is CASSPNSGRAYREQFF. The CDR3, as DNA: TGTGCCAGCAGCCCAAACAGCGGGAGGGCCTACCGTGAGCAGTTCTTC.

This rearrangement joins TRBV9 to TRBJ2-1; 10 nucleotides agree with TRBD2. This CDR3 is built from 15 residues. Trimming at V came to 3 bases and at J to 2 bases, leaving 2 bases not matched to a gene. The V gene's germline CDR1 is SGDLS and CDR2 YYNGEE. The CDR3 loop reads CASSGSGGAYNEQFF. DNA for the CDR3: TGTGCCAGCAGCGGCAGCGGGGGGGCCTACAATGAGCAGTTCTTC.

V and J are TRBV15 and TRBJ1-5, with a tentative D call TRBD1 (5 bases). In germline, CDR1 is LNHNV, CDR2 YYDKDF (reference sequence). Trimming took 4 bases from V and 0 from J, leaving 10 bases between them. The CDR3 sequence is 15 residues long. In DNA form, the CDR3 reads TGTGCCACCAGCATCTACAGGAGTAGCAATCAGCCCCAGCATTTT. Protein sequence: CATSIYRSSNQPQHF.

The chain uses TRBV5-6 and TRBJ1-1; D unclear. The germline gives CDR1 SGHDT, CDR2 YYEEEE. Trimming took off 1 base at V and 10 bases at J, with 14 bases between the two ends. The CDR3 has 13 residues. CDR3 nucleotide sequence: TGTGCCAGCAGCTTGAACCCTACGGGATCAGCTTTCTTT. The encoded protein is CASSLNPTGSAFF.

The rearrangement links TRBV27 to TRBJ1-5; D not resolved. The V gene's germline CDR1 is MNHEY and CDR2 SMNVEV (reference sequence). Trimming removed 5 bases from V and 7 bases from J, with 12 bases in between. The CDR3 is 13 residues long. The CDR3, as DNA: TGTGCCAGCAGTCTTTGGTCACACCAGCCCCAGCATTTT. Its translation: CASSLWSHQPQHF.

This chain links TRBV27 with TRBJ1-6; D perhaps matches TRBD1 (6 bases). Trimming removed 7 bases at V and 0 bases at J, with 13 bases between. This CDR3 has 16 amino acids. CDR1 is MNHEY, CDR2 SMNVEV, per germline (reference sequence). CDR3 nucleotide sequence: TGTGCCAGCAAGAGGGGGGGTAGCTCCTATAATTCACCCCTCCACTTT. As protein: CASKRGGSSYNSPLHF.

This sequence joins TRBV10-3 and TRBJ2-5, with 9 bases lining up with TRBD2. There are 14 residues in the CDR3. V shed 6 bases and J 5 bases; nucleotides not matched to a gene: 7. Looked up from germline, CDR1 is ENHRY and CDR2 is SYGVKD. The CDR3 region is CAIRAGGTEETQYF. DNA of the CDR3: TGTGCCATCAGGGCGGGAGGGACGGAGGAGACCCAGTACTTC.

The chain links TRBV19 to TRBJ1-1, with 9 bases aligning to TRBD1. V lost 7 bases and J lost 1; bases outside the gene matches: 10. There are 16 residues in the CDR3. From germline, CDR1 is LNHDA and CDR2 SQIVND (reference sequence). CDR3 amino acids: CASNPGTGYGNTEAFF. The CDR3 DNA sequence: TGTGCCAGTAATCCGGGGACAGGGTACGGGAACACTGAAGCTTTCTTT.

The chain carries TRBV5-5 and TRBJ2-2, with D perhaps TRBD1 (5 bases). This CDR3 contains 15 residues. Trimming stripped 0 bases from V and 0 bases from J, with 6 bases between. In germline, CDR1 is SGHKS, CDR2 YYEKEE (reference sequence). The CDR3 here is CASSLDRSNTGELFF. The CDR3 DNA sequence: TGTGCCAGCAGCTTGGACAGGTCGAACACCGGGGAGCTGTTTTTT.

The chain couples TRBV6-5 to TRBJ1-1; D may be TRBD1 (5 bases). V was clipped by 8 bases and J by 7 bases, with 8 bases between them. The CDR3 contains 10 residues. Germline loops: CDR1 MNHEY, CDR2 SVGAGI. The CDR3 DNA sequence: TGTGCCAGCGAGGGACTTGAAGCTTTCTTT. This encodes CASEGLEAFF.

Here the CDR3 DNA reads TGTGCCAGCTCACCATCGGCTAGCGGGAGCGGGAGGGATAGGGGTGAGCAGTTCTTC. Its translation: CASSPSASGSGRDRGEQFF. The chain couples TRBV18 to TRBJ2-1; 10 nucleotides align to TRBD2. The junction had 19 bases not matched to a gene; V was cut back by 2 bases and J by 9 bases. Germline loops: CDR1 KGHSH, CDR2 LQKENI. The CDR3 consists of 19 residues.

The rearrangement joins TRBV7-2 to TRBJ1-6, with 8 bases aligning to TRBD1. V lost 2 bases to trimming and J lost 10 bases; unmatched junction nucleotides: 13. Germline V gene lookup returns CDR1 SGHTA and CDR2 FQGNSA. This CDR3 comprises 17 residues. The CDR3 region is CASSLITNQGAESPLHF. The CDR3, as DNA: TGTGCCAGCAGCTTAATAACCAACCAGGGGGCGGAATCACCCCTCCACTTT.

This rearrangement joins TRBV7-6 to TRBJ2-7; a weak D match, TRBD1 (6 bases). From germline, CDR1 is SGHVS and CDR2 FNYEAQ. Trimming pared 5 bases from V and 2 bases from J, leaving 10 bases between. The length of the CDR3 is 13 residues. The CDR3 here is CASSEGGAYEQYF. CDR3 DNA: TGTGCCAGCAGCGAAGGGGGAGCCTACGAGCAGTACTTC.

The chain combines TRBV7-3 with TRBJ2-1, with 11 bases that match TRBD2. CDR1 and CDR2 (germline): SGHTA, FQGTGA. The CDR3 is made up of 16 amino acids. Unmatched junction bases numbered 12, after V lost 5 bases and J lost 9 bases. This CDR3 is CASSPLLAGERGEQFF. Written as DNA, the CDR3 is TGTGCCAGCAGCCCACTACTAGCGGGAGAGAGGGGTGAGCAGTTCTTC.

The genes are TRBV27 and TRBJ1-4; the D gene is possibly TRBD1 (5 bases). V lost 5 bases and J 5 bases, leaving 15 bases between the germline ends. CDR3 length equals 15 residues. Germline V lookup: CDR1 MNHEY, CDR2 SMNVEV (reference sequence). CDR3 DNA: TGTGCCAGCAGTCTACAAGACAGACGGAATGAAAAACTGTTTTTT. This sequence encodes CASSLQDRRNEKLFF.

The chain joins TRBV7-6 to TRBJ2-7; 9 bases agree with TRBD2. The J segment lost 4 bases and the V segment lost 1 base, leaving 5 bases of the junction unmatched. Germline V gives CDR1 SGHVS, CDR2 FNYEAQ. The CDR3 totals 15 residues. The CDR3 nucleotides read TGTGCCAGCAGCTTAGGGCCTAGCGGGGCTTACGAGCAGTACTTC. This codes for CASSLGPSGAYEQYF.

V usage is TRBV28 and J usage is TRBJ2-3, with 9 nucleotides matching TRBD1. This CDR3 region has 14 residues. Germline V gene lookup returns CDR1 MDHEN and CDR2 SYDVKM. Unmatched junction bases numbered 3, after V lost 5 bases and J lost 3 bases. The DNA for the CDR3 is TGTGCCAGCAGTAGGGACAGGGCTACAGATACGCAGTATTTT. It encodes CASSRDRATDTQYF.

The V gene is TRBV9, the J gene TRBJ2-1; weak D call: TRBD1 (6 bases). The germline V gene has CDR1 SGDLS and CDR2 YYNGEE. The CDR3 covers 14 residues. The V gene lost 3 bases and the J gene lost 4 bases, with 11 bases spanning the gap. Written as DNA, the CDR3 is TGTGCCAGCAGCGGACGGGACACATACAATGAGCAGTTCTTC. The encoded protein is CASSGRDTYNEQFF.

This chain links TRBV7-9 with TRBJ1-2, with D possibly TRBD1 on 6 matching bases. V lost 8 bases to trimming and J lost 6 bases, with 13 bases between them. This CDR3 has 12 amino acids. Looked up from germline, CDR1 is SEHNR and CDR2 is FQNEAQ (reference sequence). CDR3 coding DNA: TGTGCCAGCTCGAGAGGGGGAGATGGCTACACCTTC. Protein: CASSRGGDGYTF. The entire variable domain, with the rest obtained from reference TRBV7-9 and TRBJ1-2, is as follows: DTGVSQNPRHKITKRGQNVTFRCDPISEHNRLYWYRQTLGQGPEFLTYFQNEAQLEKSRLLSDRFSAERPKGSFSTLEIQRTEQGDSAMYLCASSRGGDGYTFGSGTRLTVV.

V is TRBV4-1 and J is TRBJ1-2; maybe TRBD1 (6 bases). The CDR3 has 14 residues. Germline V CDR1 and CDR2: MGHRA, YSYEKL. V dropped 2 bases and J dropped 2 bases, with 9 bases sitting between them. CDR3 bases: TGCGCCAGCAGCCAACGCCAGGGGAACTATGGCTACACCTTC. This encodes CASSQRQGNYGYTF.